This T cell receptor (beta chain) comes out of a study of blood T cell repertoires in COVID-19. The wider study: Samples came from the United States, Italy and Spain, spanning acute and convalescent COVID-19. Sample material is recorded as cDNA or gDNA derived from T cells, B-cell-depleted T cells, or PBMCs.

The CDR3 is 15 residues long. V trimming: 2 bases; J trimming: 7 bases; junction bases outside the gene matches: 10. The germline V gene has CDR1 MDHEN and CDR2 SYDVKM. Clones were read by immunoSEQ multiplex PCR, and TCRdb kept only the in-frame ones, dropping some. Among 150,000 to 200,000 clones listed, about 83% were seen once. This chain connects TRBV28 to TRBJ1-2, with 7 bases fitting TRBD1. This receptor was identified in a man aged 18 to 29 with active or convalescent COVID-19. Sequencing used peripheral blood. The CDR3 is CASSLLGGQRAGYTF. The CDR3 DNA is TGTGCCAGCAGTTTACTAGGGGGCCAGAGGGCTGGCTACACCTTC.